This TCR beta chain was retrieved from a study of T cell changes during pregnancy in multiple sclerosis. CDR3 length: 15 amino acids. Trimming cost V 5 bases and J 4 bases; bases outside gene matches: 7. Per the germline V gene, CDR1 is MNHNY and CDR2 is SVGAGI (reference sequence). Sequencing used immunoSEQ multiplex PCR; TCRdb keeps in-frame clones, though not all of them. The sample includes around 35,000 clones, 92% of them seen just once. The material sequenced was PBMCs (not recorded whether the cells were cultured). The V call is TRBV6-6, the J call TRBJ2-5; 10 bases fit TRBD1. The TCR was taken from a female donor with multiple sclerosis, enrolled in a pregnancy study. CDR3 sequence reads: CASSRTGGPVETQYF. The CDR3 DNA reads as TGTGCCAGCAGTAGGACAGGGGGTCCTGTAGAGACCCAGTACTTC.